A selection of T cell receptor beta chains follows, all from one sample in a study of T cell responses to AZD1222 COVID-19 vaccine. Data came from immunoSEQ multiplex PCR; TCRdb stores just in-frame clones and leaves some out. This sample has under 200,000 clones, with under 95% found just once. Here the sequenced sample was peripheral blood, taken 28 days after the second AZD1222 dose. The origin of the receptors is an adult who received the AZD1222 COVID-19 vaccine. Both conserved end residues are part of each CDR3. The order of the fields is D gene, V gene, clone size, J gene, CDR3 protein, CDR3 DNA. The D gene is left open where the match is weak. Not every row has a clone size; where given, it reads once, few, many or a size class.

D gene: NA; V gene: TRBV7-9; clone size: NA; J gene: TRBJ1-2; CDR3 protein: CASSLEVVGYTF; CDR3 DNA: TGTGCCAGCAGCTTGGAGGTAGTGGGCTACACCTTC
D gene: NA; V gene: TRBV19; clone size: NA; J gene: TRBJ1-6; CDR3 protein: CASSIQGHRSPLHF; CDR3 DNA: TGTGCCAGTAGTATCCAGGGACATCGCTCACCCCTCCACTTT
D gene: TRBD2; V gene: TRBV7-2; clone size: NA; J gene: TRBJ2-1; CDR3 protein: CASSLEAGVGNEQFF; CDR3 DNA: TGTGCCAGCAGCTTGGAAGCGGGAGTCGGCAATGAGCAGTTCTTC
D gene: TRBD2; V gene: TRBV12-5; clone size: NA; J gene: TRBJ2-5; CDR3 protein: CASGLVLGGSGETQYF; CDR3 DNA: TGTGCTAGTGGTTTGGTACTGGGCGGGAGCGGGGAGACCCAGTACTTC
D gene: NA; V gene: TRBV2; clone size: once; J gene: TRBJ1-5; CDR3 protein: CASSEGPYSNQPQHF; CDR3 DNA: TGTGCCAGCAGTGAGGGACCCTATAGCAATCAGCCCCAGCATTTT
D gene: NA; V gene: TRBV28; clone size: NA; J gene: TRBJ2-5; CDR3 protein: CASSPKWAGRGTQYF; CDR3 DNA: TGTGCCAGCAGTCCAAAGTGGGCGGGGCGGGGGACCCAGTACTTC
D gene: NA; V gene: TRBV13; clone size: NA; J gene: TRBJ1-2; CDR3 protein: CASSLRDYGYTF; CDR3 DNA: TGTGCCAGCAGCTTAAGGGACTATGGCTACACCTTC
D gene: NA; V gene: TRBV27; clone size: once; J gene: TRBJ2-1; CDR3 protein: CASSPTGHIYNEQFF; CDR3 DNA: TGTGCCAGCAGTCCAACAGGGCACATCTACAATGAGCAGTTCTTC
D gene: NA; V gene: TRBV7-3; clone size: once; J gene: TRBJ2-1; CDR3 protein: CASSSGVEQFF; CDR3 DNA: TGTGCCAGCAGCTCGGGGGTTGAGCAGTTCTTC
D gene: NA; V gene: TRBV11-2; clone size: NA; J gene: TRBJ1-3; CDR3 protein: CASSSNRHPSLWFATIYF; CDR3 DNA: TGTGCCAGCAGCTCAAACCGCCATCCATCGCTCTGGTTTGCCACCATATATTTT
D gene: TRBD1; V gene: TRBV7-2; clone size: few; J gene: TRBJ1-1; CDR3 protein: CASSSEQGFGAFF; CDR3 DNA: TGTGCCAGCAGCTCTGAACAGGGGTTTGGAGCTTTCTTT
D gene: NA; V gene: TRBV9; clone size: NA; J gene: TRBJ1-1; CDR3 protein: CASSPHGGADTEAFF; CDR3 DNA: TGTGCCAGCAGCCCCCATGGGGGGGCGGACACTGAAGCTTTCTTT
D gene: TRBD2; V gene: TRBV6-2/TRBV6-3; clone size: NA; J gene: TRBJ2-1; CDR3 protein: CASSLRLAGLQEQFF; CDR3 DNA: TGTGCCAGCAGTCTGCGACTAGCGGGCCTGCAGGAGCAGTTCTTC
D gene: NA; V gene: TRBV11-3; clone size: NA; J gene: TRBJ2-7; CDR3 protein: CASSLGEGVYYEQYF; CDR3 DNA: TGTGCCAGCAGCCTGGGGGAGGGGGTCTACTACGAGCAGTACTTC
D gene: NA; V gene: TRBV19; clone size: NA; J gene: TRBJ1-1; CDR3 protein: CASSRGESYAFF; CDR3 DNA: TGTGCCAGTAGTAGGGGAGAGTCGTACGCTTTCTTT
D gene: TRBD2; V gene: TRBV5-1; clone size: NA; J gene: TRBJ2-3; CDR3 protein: CASSRAGPGDTQYF; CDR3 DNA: TGCGCCAGCAGTCGAGCGGGGCCGGGGGATACGCAGTATTTT
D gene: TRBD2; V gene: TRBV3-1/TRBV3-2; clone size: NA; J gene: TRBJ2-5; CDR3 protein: CASSQEGLAEIQETQYF; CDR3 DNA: TGTGCCAGCAGCCAAGAAGGACTAGCGGAGATCCAAGAGACCCAGTACTTC
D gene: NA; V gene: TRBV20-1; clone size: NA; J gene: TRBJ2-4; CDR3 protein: CSASGRERGKNIQYF; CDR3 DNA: TGCAGTGCTAGTGGCAGGGAACGAGGCAAAAACATTCAGTACTTC
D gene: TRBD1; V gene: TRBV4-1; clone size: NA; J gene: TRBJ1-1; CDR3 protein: CASSQGMGQGTFTEAFF; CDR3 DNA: TGCGCCAGCAGCCAAGGGATGGGACAGGGGACTTTCACTGAAGCTTTCTTT
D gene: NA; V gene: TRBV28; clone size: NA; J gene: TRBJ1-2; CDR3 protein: CASSLPGGYYGYTF; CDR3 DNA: TGTGCCAGCAGTTTACCGGGAGGATACTATGGCTACACCTTC
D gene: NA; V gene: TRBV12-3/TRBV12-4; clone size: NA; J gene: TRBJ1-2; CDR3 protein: CASSLGGRDGYTF; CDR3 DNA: TGTGCCAGCAGTTTGGGGGGGAGGGATGGCTACACCTTC
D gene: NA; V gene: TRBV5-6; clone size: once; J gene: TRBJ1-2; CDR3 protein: CASSLVGDGYTF; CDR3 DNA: TGTGCCAGCAGCTTGGTTGGGGATGGCTACACCTTC
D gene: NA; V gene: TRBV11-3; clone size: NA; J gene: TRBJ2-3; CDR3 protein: CASSLDPSHTQYF; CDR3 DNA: TGTGCCAGCAGCTTAGATCCTAGCCATACGCAGTATTTT
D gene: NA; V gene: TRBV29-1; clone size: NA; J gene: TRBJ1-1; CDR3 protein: CSVQGSEAFF; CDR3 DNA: TGCAGCGTGCAGGGCTCTGAAGCTTTCTTT
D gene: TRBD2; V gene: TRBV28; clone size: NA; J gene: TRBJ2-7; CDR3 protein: CASATSEVSSYEQYF; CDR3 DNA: TGTGCCAGCGCCACTAGCGAGGTGAGCTCCTACGAGCAGTACTTC
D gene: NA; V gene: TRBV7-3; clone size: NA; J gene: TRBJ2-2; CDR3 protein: CASSSGANTGELFF; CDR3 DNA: TGTGCCAGCAGCTCGGGAGCGAACACCGGGGAGCTGTTTTTT
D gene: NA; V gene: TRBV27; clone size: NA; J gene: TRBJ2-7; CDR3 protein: CASSLRQGLYEQYF; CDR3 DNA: TGTGCCAGCAGTTTGAGACAGGGACTATACGAGCAGTACTTC
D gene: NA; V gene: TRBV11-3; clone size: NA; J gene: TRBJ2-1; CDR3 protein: CASSLRTSIYNEQFF; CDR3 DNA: TGTGCCAGCAGCTTAAGAACTAGCATCTACAATGAGCAGTTCTTC
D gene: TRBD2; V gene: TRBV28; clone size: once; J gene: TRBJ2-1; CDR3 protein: CASARSGRFHEQFF; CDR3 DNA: TGTGCCAGCGCGCGGAGCGGGAGGTTCCATGAGCAGTTCTTC
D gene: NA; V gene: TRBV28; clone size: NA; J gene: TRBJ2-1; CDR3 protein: CASGRLGNEQFF; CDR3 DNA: TGTGCCAGCGGGAGGCTCGGAAATGAGCAGTTCTTC
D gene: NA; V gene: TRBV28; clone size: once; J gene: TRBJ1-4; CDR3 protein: CASSQDSLTQKLFF; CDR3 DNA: TGTGCCAGCAGCCAGGACAGCCTGACTCAAAAACTGTTTTTT
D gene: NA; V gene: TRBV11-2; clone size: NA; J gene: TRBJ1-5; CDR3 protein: CASSLGSMGNQPQHF; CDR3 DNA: TGTGCCAGCAGCTTAGGGTCTATGGGCAATCAGCCCCAGCATTTT
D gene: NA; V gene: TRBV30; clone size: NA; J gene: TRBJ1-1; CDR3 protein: CAWTPAGEAFF; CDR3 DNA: TGTGCCTGGACCCCCGCTGGTGAAGCTTTCTTT
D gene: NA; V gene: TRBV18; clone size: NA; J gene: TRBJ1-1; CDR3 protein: CASSATQNTEAFF; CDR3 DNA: TGTGCCAGCTCAGCCACGCAGAACACTGAAGCTTTCTTT
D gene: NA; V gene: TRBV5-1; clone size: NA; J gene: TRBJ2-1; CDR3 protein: CATVPRGARYNEQFF; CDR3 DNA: TGCGCCACCGTACCCCGGGGGGCGAGGTACAATGAGCAGTTCTTC
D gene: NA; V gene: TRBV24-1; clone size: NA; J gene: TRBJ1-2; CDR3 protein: CATSDPGRNYGYTF; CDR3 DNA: TGTGCCACCAGTGATCCGGGACGGAACTATGGCTACACCTTC
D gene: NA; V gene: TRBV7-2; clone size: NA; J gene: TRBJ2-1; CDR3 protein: CASSWDSIGRNEQFF; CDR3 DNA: TGTGCCAGCAGCTGGGACTCAATAGGGAGGAATGAGCAGTTCTTC
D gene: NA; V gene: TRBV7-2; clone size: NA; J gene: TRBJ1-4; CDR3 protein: CASSLASGRGNEKLFF; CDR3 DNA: TGTGCCAGCAGCTTAGCGTCGGGAAGGGGTAATGAAAAACTGTTTTTT
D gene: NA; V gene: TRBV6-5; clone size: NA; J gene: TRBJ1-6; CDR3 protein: CASSYRDGPSNSPLHF; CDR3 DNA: TGTGCCAGCAGTTACCGGGACGGGCCGAGCAATTCACCCCTCCACTTT
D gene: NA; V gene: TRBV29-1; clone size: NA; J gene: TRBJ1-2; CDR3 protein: CSVVGEGPYGYTF; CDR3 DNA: TGCAGCGTGGTCGGGGAGGGCCCCTATGGCTACACCTTC
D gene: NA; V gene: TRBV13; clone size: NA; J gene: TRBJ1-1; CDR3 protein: CASSLWEGLVSNTEAFF; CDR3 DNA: TGTGCCAGCAGCTTATGGGAGGGGCTGGTTTCCAACACTGAAGCTTTCTTT
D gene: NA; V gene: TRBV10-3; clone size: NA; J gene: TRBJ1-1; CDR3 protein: CAISGEVKGSGAFF; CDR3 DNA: TGTGCCATCAGTGGTGAGGTAAAGGGCTCGGGGGCTTTCTTT
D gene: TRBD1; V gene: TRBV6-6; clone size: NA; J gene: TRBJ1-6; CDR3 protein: CASSYGRTRGYSPLHF; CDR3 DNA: TGTGCCAGCAGTTACGGTCGGACCAGGGGGTATTCACCCCTCCACTTT
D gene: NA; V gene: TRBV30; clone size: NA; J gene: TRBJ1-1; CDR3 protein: CALTGLSETEAFF; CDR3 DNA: TGTGCCCTTACAGGGCTGAGTGAAACTGAAGCTTTCTTT
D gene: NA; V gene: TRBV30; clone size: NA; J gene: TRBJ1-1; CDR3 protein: CAWSVGVVNTEAFF; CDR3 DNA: TGTGCCTGGAGTGTTGGGGTTGTGAACACTGAAGCTTTCTTT
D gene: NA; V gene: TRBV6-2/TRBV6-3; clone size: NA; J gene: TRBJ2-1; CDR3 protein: CASSPLGRDPLLYNEQFF; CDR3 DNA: TGTGCCAGCAGTCCCCTGGGCAGGGATCCCCTCTTATACAATGAGCAGTTCTTC
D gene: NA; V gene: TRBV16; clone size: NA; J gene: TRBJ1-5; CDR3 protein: CASSQSAGRDQPQHF; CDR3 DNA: TGTGCCAGCAGCCAATCGGCCGGACGGGATCAGCCCCAGCATTTT
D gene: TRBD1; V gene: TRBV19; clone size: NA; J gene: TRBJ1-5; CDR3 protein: CASTGKGAQPQHF; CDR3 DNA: TGTGCCAGTACCGGAAAGGGGGCTCAGCCCCAGCATTTT
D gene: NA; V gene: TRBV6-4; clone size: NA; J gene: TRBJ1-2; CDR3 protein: CASRDRPGADGYTF; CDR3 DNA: TGTGCCAGCAGAGACCGTCCCGGGGCCGATGGCTACACCTTC
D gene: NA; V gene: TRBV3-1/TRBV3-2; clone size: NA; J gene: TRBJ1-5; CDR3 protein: CASSRGGLDANQPQHF; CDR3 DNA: TGTGCCAGCAGCCGGGGAGGGTTGGACGCAAATCAGCCCCAGCATTTT
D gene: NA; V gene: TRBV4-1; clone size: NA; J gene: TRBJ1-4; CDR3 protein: CASSSYHTGFYNEKLFF; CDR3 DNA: TGCGCCAGCAGCTCGTACCACACGGGATTCTATAATGAAAAACTGTTTTTT
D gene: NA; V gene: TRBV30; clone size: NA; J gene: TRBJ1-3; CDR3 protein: CAWSVWTSGNTIYF; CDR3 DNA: TGTGCCTGGAGTGTTTGGACATCCGGAAACACCATATATTTT